A selection of T cell receptor beta chains follows, all from one sample in a study of regulatory T cells in long-lasting Graves disease. TCRdb ran MiXCR on the multiplex PCR reads and lists one entry per CDR3 protein. The repertoire consists of hundreds of thousands of distinct CDR3 sequences, with around 12% occurring once and the leading ten covering 7.5% to 9%. This sample also belongs to another study, concerning T cells in Graves' hyperthyroidism and ophthalmopathy.

The material was peripheral blood mononuclear cells (PBMCs), obtained at new diagnosis, from a patient treated with antithyroid drugs. The receptors were gathered from a woman younger than 45 with Graves disease. CDR3s include the opening cysteine and the closing phenylalanine or tryptophan.

TRBV2	13	TRBJ1-1	CASSGEMNTEAFF
TRBV20-1	14	TRBJ2-5	CSARGGSWKETQYF
TRBV12-3/TRBV12-4	14	TRBJ1-2	CASTSGTGLRGYTF
TRBV28	14	TRBJ2-7	CASTSPGGVWEQYF
TRBV9	15	TRBJ1-5	CASSVGGGRNQPQHF
TRBV19	16	TRBJ2-1	CASSPLAGHSYNEQFF
TRBV18	15	TRBJ2-7	CASSRGHAGAYEQYF
TRBV28	13	TRBJ1-1	CASSILFNTEAFF
TRBV20-1	12	TRBJ2-4	CSARDSLQGKFF
TRBV11-1	13	TRBJ2-3	CASSLMGGDTQYF
TRBV7-2	15	TRBJ1-2	CASSPRRNVDYGYTF
TRBV12-3/TRBV12-4	20	TRBJ2-4	CASSLGNSRGGGAAKNIQYF
TRBV29-1	11	TRBJ2-3	CTPGIADTQYF
TRBV20-1	18	TRBJ2-2	CSARPGPALRTNTGELFF
TRBV30	13	TRBJ2-7	CAWGRDRWAGQYF
TRBV27	17	TRBJ2-1	CASSLRGRARSYNEQFF
TRBV3-1	15	TRBJ1-4	CASSRDRGPNEKLFF
TRBV12-3/TRBV12-4	19	TRBJ2-1	CASSFGRWSGRESYNEQFF
TRBV7-9	20	TRBJ2-5	CASSFDYIITGDAQKETQYF
TRBV7-2	14	TRBJ2-1	CATTPRDSHNEQFF
TRBV27	14	TRBJ2-7	CASSLMASTYEQYF
TRBV18	13	TRBJ2-1	CASSRGLADEQFF
TRBV11-3	15	TRBJ2-1	CASSLNPGQSTEQFF
TRBV28	15	.	CASSRGTSGRHEQFF
TRBV28	13	TRBJ1-1	CASSFGGRAEAFF
TRBV4-1	15	TRBJ2-3	CASSQGEWRTDTQYF
TRBV19	15	TRBJ1-2	CASNTFNTNNYGYTF
TRBV7-2	15	TRBJ1-2	CASSFSTGGRRGYTF
TRBV14	15	TRBJ2-7	CASSFQGASLREQYF
TRBV2	17	TRBJ1-2	CASMGLSEGAANYGYTF
TRBV27	16	TRBJ1-3	CASSLLPLNSGNTIYF
TRBV6-1	13	TRBJ1-6	CASSRRLNSPLHF
TRBV6-2/TRBV6-3	17	TRBJ1-1	CASSDLGLQGPNTEAFF
TRBV5-1	13	TRBJ2-7	CASSVGDLYEQYF
TRBV6-2/TRBV6-3	13	TRBJ1-1	CASRAGGRSEAFF
TRBV5-5	15	TRBJ2-1	CASSSGTGPYNEQFF
TRBV11-2	16	TRBJ2-7	CASSSGGSGMSYEQYF
TRBV6-1	15	TRBJ2-7	CASRPDRGRSYEQYF
TRBV6-5	14	TRBJ2-4	CASSYSPEGNIQYF
TRBV5-6	15	TRBJ2-5	CASSLDLRIRETQYF
TRBV12-3/TRBV12-4	13	TRBJ1-2	CASSLGRYYGYTF
TRBV7-2	14	TRBJ1-1	CASRDRAQNTEAFF
TRBV6-5	14	TRBJ1-1	CASSSMIMNTEAFF
TRBV3-1	18	TRBJ2-3	CASSPGLSRLASVDTQYF
TRBV6-5	18	TRBJ2-5	CASSYSKGSDPYQETQYF
TRBV30	16	TRBJ1-5	CAWSHRGGLGNQPQHF
TRBV7-2	15	TRBJ2-1	CASSETSGRMYEQFF
TRBV4-3	16	TRBJ2-6	CASSPDRGTGANVLTF
TRBV7-9	12	TRBJ1-1	CASGLGHTEAFF
TRBV20-1	12	TRBJ1-1	CSAPDRATEAFF
TRBV19	13	TRBJ1-5	CASRGLGNQPQHF
TRBV30	13	TRBJ1-2	CAWSPQGAKGYTF
TRBV28	16	TRBJ1-5	CASSLSRQAGSQPQHF
TRBV6-1	15	TRBJ2-7	CASSKDRGSRYEQYF
TRBV3-1	18	TRBJ1-1	CASSQDRGRGGYYTEAFF
TRBV30	14	TRBJ2-1	CAWSLAGGNNEQFF
TRBV6-1	14	TRBJ2-3	CASSPDIGSDTQYF
TRBV7-2	15	TRBJ2-5	CASRRSGRREETQYF
TRBV20-1	13	TRBJ1-2	CSFVPGTNYGYTF
TRBV5-6	15	TRBJ1-1	CASSSSGGRGTEAFF